This entry is about one TCR beta chain. Clones were sequenced by immunoSEQ multiplex PCR, and TCRdb holds only the in-frame ones, with some missing. The sample has approximately 61,000 clones, approximately 88% seen once. The data are from a study of T cell changes during pregnancy in multiple sclerosis. Germline CDR1 and CDR2: SGHAT and FQNNGV. This CDR3 spans 16 amino acids. V lost 2 bases, J lost 2 bases, and 8 bases stayed unmatched. This TCR derives from a female donor with multiple sclerosis, enrolled in a pregnancy study. The chain has TRBV11-2 and TRBJ2-7, with 8 positions matching TRBD2. The starting material was peripheral blood, obtained in the first trimester of pregnancy. The CDR3 loop reads CASSLTQAGAPYEQYF. As DNA, the CDR3 is TGTGCCAGCAGCTTAACCCAAGCGGGAGCCCCCTACGAGCAGTACTTC.